A single sample gave rise to the 29 T cell receptor beta chains below, sequenced in a study of cytomegalovirus exposure and HLA in healthy donors (TCRdb year 2017). Receptor libraries were prepared by the immunoSEQ multiplex PCR assay. For the multiplex PCR, a mixture combining 60 forward primers for TCR Vbeta segments and 13 reverse primers for TCR Jbeta segments was used. This immuneACCESS table, as held by TCRdb, lists in-frame sequences with V and J called but not all clones. Of the missing ones, under half trace to an unresolved V gene in checked studies; the others have no known cause. Here the sample has 150,000 or so clones; about 76% occur a single time. The ten largest make up approximately 4% of the sample. Sequences were obtained from PBMCs. The source of these receptors is a male donor in good health and CMV-seronegative.

The chain recombines TRBV25-1 with TRBJ2-6; D may be TRBD1 (6 bases). Germline CDR1 reads MGHDK; CDR2 reads SYGVNS. The CDR3 runs to 15 residues. The germline V and J ends were trimmed by 4 bases and 3 bases, with 10 bases remaining between them. This chain's CDR3 is CASSGYRVGANVLTF. The CDR3 nucleotides read TGTGCCAGCAGTGGCTACAGGGTTGGGGCCAACGTCCTGACTTTC.

V gene TRBV5-4 combines with J gene TRBJ2-5; 8 bases align to TRBD1. Looked up from germline, CDR1 is SGHNT and CDR2 is YYREEE (reference sequence). This CDR3 has 15 residues. Trimming at V came to 2 bases and at J to 5 bases, leaving 8 bases not matched to a gene. The CDR3 reads CASSLDQGAVETQYF. The CDR3 DNA follows: TGTGCCAGCAGCTTAGATCAGGGGGCGGTGGAGACCCAGTACTTC.

The chain carries TRBV7-2 and TRBJ1-5; D perhaps matches TRBD1 (5 bases). The germline V and J ends were trimmed by 6 bases and 1 base, with 7 bases remaining between them. The CDR3 is 13 amino acids. CDR1 is SGHTA, CDR2 FQGNSA, per germline. The CDR3 bases are TGTGCCAGCAGGTCAGGGAGCAATCAGCCCCAGCATTTT. Amino acids: CASRSGSNQPQHF. The entire variable domain, with the rest obtained from reference TRBV7-2 and TRBJ1-5, is as follows: GAGVSQSPSNKVTEKGKDVELRCDPISGHTALYWYRQSLGQGLEFLIYFQGNSAPDKSGLPSDRFSAERTGGSVSTLTIQRTQQEDSAVYLCASRSGSNQPQHFGDGTRLSIL.

The chain links TRBV27 to TRBJ1-1, with a possible D match to TRBD1 (5 bases). This CDR3 is built from 13 residues. Trimming shortened V by 5 bases and J by 5 bases, and 12 bases separated the two germline ends. Germline V CDR1 and CDR2: MNHEY, SMNVEV (reference sequence). The CDR3 region is CASSPGTGTEAFF. As DNA, the CDR3 is TGTGCCAGCAGTCCCGGGACTGGAACTGAAGCTTTCTTT.

The chain is built from TRBV19 and TRBJ2-3, with D tentatively TRBD2 (6 bases). V dropped 5 bases and J dropped 6 bases, with 24 bases sitting between them. CDR1 and CDR2 from the germline V gene are LNHDA and SQIVND (reference sequence). The CDR3 consists of 17 residues. This CDR3 reads CASSWGLKAGPLDTQYF. The CDR3 DNA is TGTGCCAGTAGTTGGGGACTGAAAGCGGGCCCACTGGATACGCAGTATTTT.

The chain employs TRBV27 and TRBJ2-5; perhaps TRBD2 as D (7 bases). Trimming left V 2 bases short and J 5 bases short, with 12 bases between. Germline V lookup: CDR1 MNHEY, CDR2 SMNVEV (reference sequence). This CDR3 has 14 amino acids. CDR3 sequence reads: CASSLAGAAETQYF. As DNA, the CDR3 is TGTGCCAGCAGTTTAGCGGGGGCGGCGGAGACCCAGTACTTC.

Points on this clone: An end of the junction differs from the germline gene, which may be a read error. The rearrangement uses TRBV7-9 and TRBJ2-2; 7 nucleotides match TRBD1. Per germline, CDR1 SEHNR and CDR2 FQNEAQ (reference sequence). This CDR3 is built from 16 residues. CDR3 sequence: CSSSPRDSSLTGELFF. CDR3 bases: TGTTCCAGCAGCCCCCGGGACAGCTCTTTGACCGGGGAGCTGTTTTTT. Variable domain in full (rest from reference TRBV7-9 and TRBJ2-2): DTGVSQNPRHKITKRGQNVTFRCDPISEHNRLYWYRQTLGQGPEFLTYFQNEAQLEKSRLLSDRFSAERPKGSFSTLEIQRTEQGDSAMYLCSSSPRDSSLTGELFFGEGSRLTVL.

The genes are TRBV15 and TRBJ2-7; D is possibly TRBD2 (6 bases). CDR1 and CDR2 (germline): LNHNV, YYDKDF (reference sequence). The CDR3 length is 14 residues. Trimming left V 3 bases short and J 6 bases short, with 15 bases between. The CDR3 spells CATSSLAGSGEQYF. The CDR3 coding sequence is TGTGCCACCAGCAGTCTGGCGGGGTCCGGCGAGCAGTACTTC.

This clone was observed a few times. This chain connects TRBV2 to TRBJ2-2; weak D call: TRBD1 (5 bases). Looked up from germline, CDR1 is SNHLY and CDR2 is FYNNEI. V shed 4 bases and J shed 4 bases, with 13 bases lying between them. The CDR3 consists of 15 residues. CDR3 sequence: CASSAVLQGTGELFF. The CDR3 coding sequence is TGTGCCAGCAGTGCTGTACTTCAGGGCACCGGGGAGCTGTTTTTT.

The chain carries TRBV14 and TRBJ1-6, with 8 bases identical to TRBD1. Germline V gene data show CDR1 as SGHDN and CDR2 as FVKESK. The trim removed 1 base at V and 8 bases at J, leaving 4 bases unmatched. There are 15 residues in the CDR3. The CDR3 region is CASSQVYRGDSPLHF. The CDR3 nucleotides are TGTGCCAGCAGCCAAGTCTACAGGGGGGATTCACCCCTCCACTTT. The entire variable domain, with the rest obtained from reference TRBV14 and TRBJ1-6, is as follows: EAGVTQFPSHSVIEKGQTVTLRCDPISGHDNLYWYRRVMGKEIKFLLHFVKESKQDESGMPNNRFLAERTGGTYSTLKVQPAELEDSGVYFCASSQVYRGDSPLHFGNGTRLTVT.

The genes are TRBV28 and TRBJ2-6; D is unclear. Trimming took off 5 bases at V and 0 bases at J, with 5 bases between the two ends. CDR3 length: 14 residues. Looked up from germline, CDR1 is MDHEN and CDR2 is SYDVKM. DNA for the CDR3: TGTGCCAGCAGTCGTAGCTCTGGGGCCAACGTCCTGACTTTC. It encodes CASSRSSGANVLTF.

The genes are TRBV5-1 and TRBJ2-7; a possible D gene is TRBD1 (6 bases). CDR1 and CDR2 (germline): SGHRS, YFSETQ. The V end was cut by 5 bases, the J end by 6 bases, with 15 bases between. The CDR3 is made up of 13 amino acids. CDR3 DNA: TGCGCCAGCAGTTGGGACAAGGGGGTCGAGCAGTACTTC. Translation: CASSWDKGVEQYF.

In this sample, this clone turned up once. The chain has TRBV9 and TRBJ1-2; no definite D call. CDR3 size: 14 residues. Trimming stripped 3 bases from V and 4 bases from J, with 13 bases between. Per germline, CDR1 SGDLS and CDR2 YYNGEE. CDR3 protein: CASSDGVNSYGYTF. Written as DNA, the CDR3 is TGTGCCAGCAGCGACGGGGTAAATTCCTATGGCTACACCTTC.

This sequence joins TRBV6-5 and TRBJ2-7; 10 bases match TRBD1. Germline CDR1 is MNHEY and CDR2 is SVGAGI. The CDR3 is made up of 13 amino acids. V shed 6 bases, J shed 6 bases, and the junction held 5 bases outside the gene matches. The CDR3 reads CASRRDRGGEQYF. The CDR3 DNA reads TGTGCCAGCAGAAGGGACAGGGGCGGCGAGCAGTACTTC.

This chain links TRBV10-2 with TRBJ2-1, with D perhaps matching TRBD2 (6 bases). There are 16 residues in the CDR3. With 0 bases removed from V and 5 bases from J, the gap between germline ends came to 14 bases. Germline V CDR1 and CDR2: WSHSY, SAAADI. CDR3 sequence: CASSESGGPMDNEQFF. CDR3 bases: TGCGCCAGCAGTGAGTCGGGGGGACCCATGGACAATGAGCAGTTCTTC.

The chain uses TRBV6-5 and TRBJ1-1; the D gene is possibly TRBD1 (6 bases). The CDR3 covers 13 residues. Germline-derived CDR1 and CDR2 are MNHEY and SVGAGI. Trimming left V 8 bases short and J 2 bases short, with 12 bases between. CDR3: CASVGTPNTEAFF. As DNA, the CDR3 is TGTGCCAGCGTCGGGACACCAAACACTGAAGCTTTCTTT.

The chain couples TRBV5-6 to TRBJ2-5, with TRBD2 matching over 10 bases. The DNA end is a closer match to TRBJ2-7, so the J assignment may be wrong. The CDR3 is 17 residues long. Germline V CDR1 and CDR2: SGHDT, YYEEEE. CDR3 DNA: TGTGCCAGCAGCTTTCCCGCGCTAGCGGGGGAATCCTACGAGCAGTACTTC. Translated, it gives CASSFPALAGESYEQYF.

As to this clone: Germline and junction disagree at one end, which may indicate a read error. V usage is TRBV5-1 and J usage is TRBJ2-6, with D perhaps matching TRBD1 (5 bases). The CDR3 runs 16 residues. Germline V gene sequence: CDR1 SGHRS, CDR2 YFSETQ. CDR3 protein: CASSPWRGSGANVPTF. CDR3 DNA: TGCGCCAGCAGCCCCTGGCGCGGCTCTGGGGCCAACGTCCCGACTTTC.

This chain joins TRBV25-1 and TRBJ2-2, with a possible D match to TRBD2 (5 bases). V lost 0 bases to trimming and J lost 7 bases, with 6 bases between them. Germline CDR1 and CDR2: MGHDK and SYGVNS. The CDR3 contains 13 residues. Here the CDR3 DNA reads TGTGCCAGCAGTGAATATCGGGGCGGGGAGCTGTTTTTT. Protein product: CASSEYRGGELFF.

The chain links TRBV29-1 to TRBJ1-2, with 10 bases matching TRBD1. The germline CDR1 and CDR2 sequences are SQVTM and ANQGSEA. V trimming: 7 bases; J trimming: 6 bases; junction bases outside the gene matches: 11. The CDR3 contains 14 residues. CDR3 coding DNA: TGCAGCGCCCACCTCGGGACAGGGGTGGATGGCTACACCTTC. Translated: CSAHLGTGVDGYTF.

The chain has TRBV28 and TRBJ2-1, with TRBD1 matching 9 bases. Trimming removed 5 bases from V and 15 bases from J; junction bases left unmatched: 14. Germline values: CDR1 MDHEN, CDR2 SYDVKM. The CDR3 is made up of 14 amino acids. The CDR3 reads CASSAGQGPSEGFF. The CDR3 DNA reads TGTGCCAGCAGTGCGGGACAGGGCCCATCGGAGGGGTTCTTC.

V gene TRBV9 combines with J gene TRBJ2-1, with 8 positions matching TRBD2. This CDR3 is built from 16 residues. CDR1 is SGDLS, CDR2 YYNGEE, per germline. J gave up 8 bases and V 7 bases, and 17 bases lay outside the gene matches. CDR3 bases: TGTGCCAGCCCGACCGGACGGGGGGGCGATGGGGATGAGCAGTTCTTC. Translation: CASPTGRGGDGDEQFF.

The V gene is TRBV18, the J gene TRBJ1-4; D unresolved. This CDR3 has 12 residues. Trimming removed 5 bases at V and 4 bases at J, with 5 bases between. CDR1 is KGHSH and CDR2 is LQKENI in the germline V gene. The DNA of the CDR3 is TGTGCCAGCTCATCAATTAATGAAAAACTGTTTTTT. The encoded protein is CASSSINEKLFF.

This chain links TRBV5-5 with TRBJ2-5; no firm D call. The CDR3 totals 13 residues. CDR1 and CDR2 (germline): SGHKS, YYEKEE (reference sequence). V gave up 4 bases and J gave up 4 bases, with 11 bases separating them. CDR3 amino acids: CASSPRSPETQYF. CDR3 DNA: TGTGCCAGCAGCCCCAGGTCGCCAGAGACCCAGTACTTC.

The V and J genes are TRBV6-1 and TRBJ2-7; D unclear. Germline values: CDR1 MNHNS, CDR2 SASEGT. V was pared by 6 bases and J by 0 bases, with 9 bases between. This CDR3 comprises 13 residues. CDR3 residues: CASRSSSSYEQYF. The CDR3 coding sequence is TGTGCCAGCAGAAGTTCCAGCTCCTACGAGCAGTACTTC.

A single count supports this clone. The V call is TRBV30, the J call TRBJ1-3; no clear D gene. Germline CDR1 reads GTSNPN; CDR2 reads SVGIG (reference sequence). The CDR3 sequence is 14 residues long. The V gene lost 4 bases and the J gene lost 1 base, with 11 bases spanning the gap. The CDR3 DNA reads TGTGCCTGGAACCCCAGAGGGTCTGGAAACACCATATATTTT. It codes for CAWNPRGSGNTIYF.

The V and J genes are TRBV5-1 and TRBJ2-2; TRBD1 agrees at 9 bases. The germline V gene has CDR1 SGHRS and CDR2 YFSETQ. Unmatched junction bases numbered 6, after V lost 0 bases and J lost 6 bases. This CDR3 spans 16 amino acids. The CDR3 sequence: CASSLATGGDAGELFF. DNA for the CDR3: TGCGCCAGCAGCTTGGCAACAGGGGGCGACGCCGGGGAGCTGTTTTTT.

DNA for the CDR3: TGTGCCAGCAGCCCCTTGGGACAGGGGGCCTACAATGAGCAGTTCTTC. This encodes CASSPLGQGAYNEQFF. The rearrangement links TRBV27 to TRBJ2-1, with TRBD1 identical over 11 bases. This CDR3 is built from 16 residues. J gave up 2 bases and V 6 bases, and 6 bases lay outside the gene matches. Looked up from germline, CDR1 is MNHEY and CDR2 is SMNVEV (reference sequence).

The gene calls are TRBV10-2 and TRBJ1-1, with D unclear. Germline V lookup: CDR1 WSHSY, CDR2 SAAADI. This CDR3 contains 15 residues. V gave up 4 bases and J gave up 3 bases, with 15 bases separating them. The CDR3 protein is CASSARENHDTEAFF. The DNA of the CDR3 is TGCGCCAGCAGTGCTCGGGAGAATCATGACACTGAAGCTTTCTTT.